This T cell receptor (beta chain) stems from a study of T-cell memory formation after mild COVID-19. TCRdb redid the calling of the 5' RACE reads with MiXCR, one entry per CDR3 protein. The table records around 250,000 distinct CDR3 sequences, more than 8% of them present only once. A few counts support this clonotype. The germline V gene has CDR1 SNHLY and CDR2 FYNNEI. Deletions cut 2 bases from V and 7 bases from J, with 8 bases between. The CDR3 runs 12 residues. The TCR comes from a man aged 18 to 30 who had mild COVID-19 (a few samples of this study predate the infection). Cell type and time point are not known. Sequenced: PBMCs or a T cell subset sorted from them (not recorded which). V and J are TRBV2 and TRBJ2-5; D may correspond to TRBD1 or TRBD2 (5 bases each). The CDR3 region is CASSERGGTQYF. CDR3 DNA: TGTGCCAGCAGTGAACGGGGCGGGACCCAGTACTTC.